Presented here are 29 T cell receptor beta chains from one specimen sequenced in a study of shared clonotypes between healthy human individuals. TCRdb's table, derived via immunoSEQ multiplex PCR, lists solely in-frame clones and lacks some. The sample lists over a million clones; roughly 70% were seen once. The material sequenced was memory CD4+ T cells sorted from blood. The subset denotes: CD45RA-negative fraction. These receptors all come from a man between 18 and 29 years old in good health.

The chain carries TRBV9 and TRBJ1-6, with 10 nucleotides matching TRBD1. Unmatched junction bases numbered 3, after V lost 4 bases and J lost 5 bases. There are 15 residues in the CDR3. Per germline, CDR1 SGDLS and CDR2 YYNGEE. The CDR3: CASSPGQGNNSPLHF. As DNA, the CDR3 is TGTGCCAGCAGCCCGGGACAGGGGAATAATTCACCCCTCCACTTT.

The V gene is TRBV7-2, the J gene TRBJ2-1, with 12 nucleotides matching TRBD2. V shed 5 bases, J shed 6 bases, and the junction held 8 bases outside the gene matches. Germline CDR1 and CDR2: SGHTA and FQGNSA. The CDR3 contains 16 residues. The CDR3 DNA reads as TGTGCCAGCAGCCCTAGCGGGACTAGCGGGTTCAATGAGCAGTTCTTC. Amino acids: CASSPSGTSGFNEQFF. The full variable domain, with the rest looked up from reference TRBV7-2 and TRBJ2-1, is GAGVSQSPSNKVTEKGKDVELRCDPISGHTALYWYRQSLGQGLEFLIYFQGNSAPDKSGLPSDRFSAERTGGSVSTLTIQRTQQEDSAVYLCASSPSGTSGFNEQFFGPGTRLTVL.

This clone appeared a single time. The gene calls are TRBV5-1 and TRBJ2-7; 7 bases are shared with TRBD2. The germline CDR1 and CDR2 sequences are SGHRS and YFSETQ. Germline trimming cut 4 bases from V and 6 bases from J; bases unmatched to any gene: 13. The CDR3 loop spans 15 amino acids. The CDR3 region has the DNA TGCGCCAGCAGCACAGGACTAGGCCGTAGAAGCGAGCAGTACTTC. This codes for CASSTGLGRRSEQYF.

The chain is built from TRBV30 and TRBJ1-3; D is undetermined. Trimming took 1 base from V and 0 from J, leaving 10 bases between them. The CDR3 is 15 residues long. Germline assignment: CDR1 GTSNPN and CDR2 SVGIG (reference sequence). The CDR3 DNA reads as TGTGCCTGGAGTGCGAAGAGGACCTCTGGAAACACCATATATTTT. Residues: CAWSAKRTSGNTIYF.

This clone occurred a few times. The V gene is TRBV7-9, the J gene TRBJ2-2, with D perhaps TRBD2 (6 bases). Trimming took 10 bases from V and 0 from J, leaving 15 bases between them. This CDR3 spans 15 amino acids. Germline CDR1 reads SEHNR; CDR2 reads FQNEAQ (reference sequence). This chain's CDR3 is CAINRRESNTGELFF. In nucleotides, the CDR3 is TGTGCCATTAATAGGCGGGAATCGAACACCGGGGAGCTGTTTTTT.

The chain links TRBV6-1 to TRBJ2-7; 8 bases are shared with TRBD2. Unmatched junction bases numbered 6, after V lost 4 bases and J lost 4 bases. The CDR3 length is 14 residues. Germline CDR1 is MNHNS and CDR2 is SASEGT. The CDR3 protein is CASSVAGGGYEQYF. The CDR3 region has the DNA TGTGCCAGCAGTGTGGCGGGAGGCGGTTACGAGCAGTACTTC.

The chain uses TRBV27 and TRBJ2-7; 11 nucleotides align to TRBD1. With 4 bases clipped from V and 7 bases from J, the junction kept 6 bases outside the gene matches. Per the germline V gene, CDR1 is MNHEY and CDR2 is SMNVEV (reference sequence). This CDR3 is built from 14 residues. The CDR3, as DNA: TGTGCCAGCAGTTCGGGACAGGGGGTGGGGGAGCAGTACTTC. Protein: CASSSGQGVGEQYF.

The chain employs TRBV7-6 and TRBJ2-7, with TRBD2 matching 7 bases. The CDR3 sequence is 12 residues long. The germline V gene encodes CDR1 SGHVS and CDR2 FNYEAQ. V gave up 5 bases and J gave up 6 bases; unmatched junction bases: 4. CDR3 sequence (DNA): TGTGCCAGCAGCCGCCCGGGAGGCGAGCAGTACTTC. Translated: CASSRPGGEQYF.

CDR3 residues: CASSLEGQGAIGELFF. In nucleotides, the CDR3 is TGCGCCAGCAGCTTGGAAGGACAGGGGGCAATCGGGGAGCTGTTTTTT. The chain combines TRBV5-1 with TRBJ2-2; 11 nucleotides match TRBD1. Losses at the gene ends were 0 bases for V and 7 bases for J; bases not matched to a gene: 5. Per germline, CDR1 SGHRS and CDR2 YFSETQ. The CDR3 totals 16 residues.

The V call is TRBV7-2, the J call TRBJ2-5, with 11 positions matching TRBD2. The CDR3 consists of 16 residues. Per germline, CDR1 SGHTA and CDR2 FQGNSA. Trimming cost V 5 bases and J 4 bases; bases outside gene matches: 9. Here the CDR3 DNA reads TGTGCCAGCAGCCCCGGGGTAGCGGGGGGGAGAGAGACCCAGTACTTC. It yields the protein CASSPGVAGGRETQYF.

The chain carries TRBV7-2 and TRBJ2-3; 15 nucleotides agree with TRBD2. This CDR3 region has 17 residues. Germline V gives CDR1 SGHTA, CDR2 FQGNSA. J gave up 5 bases and V 8 bases, and 11 bases lay outside the gene matches. The CDR3 loop is CASRSYGLAGGGDTQYF. CDR3 sequence (DNA): TGTGCCAGCCGAAGCTACGGACTAGCGGGAGGGGGAGATACGCAGTATTTT.

This clone was recorded at least ten times. V gene TRBV11-1 combines with J gene TRBJ2-6; D is ambiguous. The CDR3 loop spans 13 amino acids. Trimming took off 6 bases at V and 3 bases at J, with 6 bases between the two ends. CDR1 is SGHAT and CDR2 is FQDESV in the germline V gene (reference sequence). CDR3 region: CASRLNGANVLTF. The DNA of the CDR3 is TGTGCCAGCAGGCTAAATGGGGCCAACGTCCTGACTTTC.

V usage is TRBV27 and J usage is TRBJ1-1; D gene unclear. V lost 5 bases, J lost 7 bases, and 17 bases lay in between. This CDR3 is built from 14 residues. The germline gives CDR1 MNHEY, CDR2 SMNVEV (reference sequence). Written as DNA, the CDR3 is TGTGCCAGCAGTCCACAGCAGAATTCCCTTGAAGCTTTCTTT. Its protein product is CASSPQQNSLEAFF.

V is TRBV4-1 and J is TRBJ1-1, with D tentatively TRBD1 (6 bases). Germline V gene data show CDR1 as MGHRA and CDR2 as YSYEKL. The CDR3 spans 15 residues. V shed 1 base and J shed 4 bases, with 13 bases lying between them. CDR3 amino acids: CASSQVTGRPTEAFF. The CDR3 bases are TGCGCCAGCAGCCAAGTTACAGGGAGACCCACTGAAGCTTTCTTT.

The J gene is TRBJ1-2, the V gene TRBV7-2; tentative D call: TRBD1 (5 bases). CDR1 and CDR2 (germline): SGHTA, FQGNSA. The CDR3 covers 13 residues. V lost 3 bases, J lost 6 bases, and 11 bases lay in between. The DNA for the CDR3 is TGTGCCAGCAGCTTCTGGGGGAGGGATGGCTACACCTTC. Protein: CASSFWGRDGYTF.

This clone was recorded at least ten times. The V and J genes are TRBV5-1 and TRBJ2-2; the D is unclear. Germline values: CDR1 SGHRS, CDR2 YFSETQ. This CDR3 contains 15 residues. V shed 4 bases and J shed 1 base, with 11 bases lying between them. CDR3 bases: TGCGCCAGCAGCCCACTGACGCAGAACACCGGGGAGCTGTTTTTT. Its translation: CASSPLTQNTGELFF.

The CDR3 nucleotides are TGTGCCAGCAGTGAATTTTCGGTGCGCGGGAGCTACAATGAGCAGTTCTTC. Protein product: CASSEFSVRGSYNEQFF. J is TRBJ2-1 and V is TRBV25-1, with 7 bases lining up with TRBD2. The CDR3 covers 17 residues. Germline V gives CDR1 MGHDK, CDR2 SYGVNS. Trimming took 1 base from V and 3 from J; bases not matched to a gene: 9.

The chain carries TRBV6-1 and TRBJ2-7; TRBD1 is a possible D gene (5 bases). CDR3 length: 15 amino acids. With 7 bases removed from V and 2 bases from J, the gap between germline ends came to 18 bases. Germline-derived CDR1 and CDR2 are MNHNS and SASEGT. The CDR3 reads CASIATNQGTYEQYF. In DNA form, the CDR3 reads TGTGCCAGCATAGCCACCAACCAGGGTACCTACGAGCAGTACTTC.

CDR3 residues: CASSLTGLNTEAFF. The CDR3 DNA is TGTGCCAGCAGCTTAACGGGCCTGAACACTGAAGCTTTCTTT. The V and J genes are TRBV7-3 and TRBJ1-1; D is undetermined. The CDR3 is 14 amino acids. Germline CDR1 SGHTA, CDR2 FQGTGA. V dropped 0 bases and J dropped 0 bases, with 5 bases sitting between them.

The rearrangement joins TRBV11-2 to TRBJ2-4; tentative D call: TRBD2 (6 bases). The CDR3 spans 14 residues. Per germline, CDR1 SGHAT and CDR2 FQNNGV. The V end lost 1 base, the J end lost 8 bases, and 12 bases lay between the germline ends. The CDR3 loop reads CASSLGRSGDIQYF. The CDR3 DNA reads as TGTGCCAGCAGCTTAGGCCGATCGGGAGACATTCAGTACTTC. Variable domain in full (rest from reference TRBV11-2 and TRBJ2-4): EAGVAQSPRYKIIEKRQSVAFWCNPISGHATLYWYQQILGQGPKLLIQFQNNGVVDDSQLPKDRFSAERLKGVDSTLKIQPAKLEDSAVYLCASSLGRSGDIQYFGAGTRLSVL.

The V and J genes are TRBV28 and TRBJ2-3; 12 positions match TRBD1. Unmatched junction bases numbered 8, after V lost 2 bases and J lost 8 bases. Germline loops: CDR1 MDHEN, CDR2 SYDVKM. This CDR3 contains 16 residues. CDR3 bases: TGTGCCAGCAGTTTAGGGGGACAGGGGGCTAGGGGTACGCAGTATTTT. Its translation: CASSLGGQGARGTQYF.

This sequence joins TRBV6-5 and TRBJ2-7; D might be TRBD2 (7 bases). Trimming shortened V by 8 bases and J by 3 bases, and 14 bases separated the two germline ends. This CDR3 spans 13 amino acids. CDR1 and CDR2 (germline): MNHEY, SVGAGI. This CDR3 is CASGRGGGYEQYF. The CDR3 DNA reads TGTGCCAGCGGAAGGGGAGGGGGCTACGAGCAGTACTTC.

This clone has just one count. J is TRBJ1-4 and V is TRBV10-3; 7 bases match TRBD1. V lost 6 bases to trimming and J lost 3 bases; unmatched junction nucleotides: 4. The CDR3 contains 14 residues. CDR1 is ENHRY and CDR2 is SYGVKD in the germline V gene. The CDR3 region is CAISADRANEKLFF. The DNA for the CDR3 is TGTGCCATCAGCGCAGACAGGGCTAATGAAAAACTGTTTTTT.

This chain connects TRBV6-5 to TRBJ2-1, with 7 bases fitting TRBD1. The ends lost 6 bases at V and 2 bases at J; junction bases unmatched: 7. CDR1 is MNHEY, CDR2 SVGAGI, per germline. CDR3 length: 15 amino acids. CDR3 coding DNA: TGTGCCAGCAGCGCCGTTCAGGGGGCCTACAATGAGCAGTTCTTC. The encoded protein is CASSAVQGAYNEQFF.

Details on this clone: Other DNA sequences in the same sample also yield this CDR3. V usage is TRBV7-2 and J usage is TRBJ1-5; 8 bases fit TRBD1. V was pared by 5 bases and J by 5 bases, with 2 bases of the junction left unmatched. The CDR3 is 13 residues long. Germline V gene data show CDR1 as SGHTA and CDR2 as FQGNSA. The CDR3 loop is CASSLDRDQPQHF. CDR3 sequence (DNA): TGTGCCAGCAGCCTGGACAGGGATCAGCCCCAGCATTTT. The whole variable domain, filled in from reference TRBV7-2 and TRBJ1-5, reads GAGVSQSPSNKVTEKGKDVELRCDPISGHTALYWYRQSLGQGLEFLIYFQGNSAPDKSGLPSDRFSAERTGGSVSTLTIQRTQQEDSAVYLCASSLDRDQPQHFGDGTRLSIL.

This chain uses TRBV28 with TRBJ1-2, with TRBD1 matching over 9 bases. The germline V gene has CDR1 MDHEN and CDR2 SYDVKM. The CDR3 is made up of 15 amino acids. V lost 6 bases, J lost 4 bases, and 9 bases stayed unmatched. As DNA, the CDR3 is TGTGCCAGCAGCTTTAGGGACAGGGCGATCTATGGCTACACCTTC. Translation gives CASSFRDRAIYGYTF.

The rearrangement uses TRBV4-3 and TRBJ2-3; TRBD2 matches at 10 bases. From germline, CDR1 is LGHNA and CDR2 YSLEER. J gave up 2 bases and V 0 bases, and 2 bases lay outside the gene matches. This CDR3 has 16 residues. CDR3 sequence (DNA): TGCGCCAGCAGCCAAGAAACTAGCGGGGTCACAGATACGCAGTATTTT. It specifies CASSQETSGVTDTQYF.

The chain carries TRBV11-2 and TRBJ2-3, with 7 nucleotides matching TRBD2. Germline loops: CDR1 SGHAT, CDR2 FQNNGV. The ends lost 3 bases at V and 6 bases at J; junction bases unmatched: 9. The CDR3 extends over 15 amino acids. This CDR3 is CASSLGGGVGDTQYF. CDR3 DNA: TGTGCCAGCAGCTTGGGCGGGGGAGTGGGCGATACGCAGTATTTT. Full variable domain (remainder filled in from reference TRBV11-2 and TRBJ2-3): EAGVAQSPRYKIIEKRQSVAFWCNPISGHATLYWYQQILGQGPKLLIQFQNNGVVDDSQLPKDRFSAERLKGVDSTLKIQPAKLEDSAVYLCASSLGGGVGDTQYFGPGTRLTVL.

The V and J genes are TRBV18 and TRBJ2-2; a weak D match, TRBD1 (5 bases). The CDR3 is 16 amino acids. Trimming removed 3 bases from V and 0 bases from J, with 11 bases in between. Germline lookup yields CDR1 KGHSH and CDR2 LQKENI. This chain's CDR3 is CASSPFQQANTGELFF. CDR3 sequence (DNA): TGTGCCAGCTCACCTTTTCAACAGGCGAACACCGGGGAGCTGTTTTTT.